The 17 T cell receptor beta chains in this list originate from one sample, sequenced in a study of CXCR3-negative and CXCR3-positive naive CD8 T cells. Study findings and constraints: TRB CDR3s of CXCR3-positive naive cells were more hydrophobic than those of CXCR3-negative naive cells.

TRB cDNA libraries were made by UMI-labeled 5' RACE. From the 5' RACE reads, TCRdb lists one entry per CDR3 protein and no DNA. The sample features roughly 60,000 distinct CDR3 sequences, with 0.8% in its top ten. Antigens of these TCRs are unknown. The sequenced sample was naive CXCR3+ CD8+ T cells from blood. The subset here: CD45RO-CCR7+CD27+CD95- naive CD8+ T cells expressing CXCR3 (TNR3+). The receptors come from a human donor in good health. Some clones in this sample may be carry-over from other donors' samples.

The chain combines TRBV4-1 with TRBJ2-7. Germline CDR1 is MGHRA and CDR2 is YSYEKL. The CDR3 has 14 residues. CDR3 region: CASSQASKAYEQYF.

The J gene is TRBJ1-2, the V gene TRBV19. From germline, CDR1 is LNHDA and CDR2 SQIVND (reference sequence). The length of the CDR3 is 15 residues. CDR3 protein: CASRRDDLTNYGYTF.

The chain is built from TRBV6-2 or TRBV6-3 and TRBJ2-1; the D gene TCRdb calls, TRBD2, cannot be checked with no DNA. This CDR3 region has 15 residues. Germline V gene lookup returns CDR1 MNHEY and CDR2 SVGEGT. CDR3 in amino acids: CASSSSLRGVDEQFF.

V is TRBV20-1 and J is TRBJ2-3; the TCRdb call, TRBD2, lacks DNA for checking. CDR3 length: 13 amino acids. Germline values: CDR1 DFQATT, CDR2 SNEGSKA (reference sequence). The CDR3 region is CSAPDSFGDTQYF.

CDR3 amino acids: CASRSGSSYNEQFF. The gene calls are TRBV7-9 and TRBJ2-1. From germline, CDR1 is SEHNR and CDR2 FQNEAQ (reference sequence). The CDR3 sequence is 14 residues long.

V usage is TRBV10-3 and J usage is TRBJ1-1. The CDR3 contains 14 residues. Per the germline V gene, CDR1 is ENHRY and CDR2 is SYGVKD. This CDR3 is CAITGTTGNTEAFF.

The CDR3: CASSQGRASEAFF. J is TRBJ1-1 and V is TRBV4-3. CDR3 length equals 13 residues. The V gene's germline CDR1 is LGHNA and CDR2 YSLEER.

The V call is TRBV28, the J call TRBJ2-7; TCRdb selects TRBD2, and the lack of DNA leaves this call unchecked. The length of the CDR3 is 13 residues. Germline CDR1 MDHEN, CDR2 SYDVKM. The CDR3 spells CASSNLLVYEQYF.

The chain combines TRBV11-2 with TRBJ2-3; TCRdb designates TRBD2, a call that cannot be tested without DNA. This CDR3 is built from 16 residues. Germline values: CDR1 SGHAT, CDR2 FQNNGV. This chain's CDR3 is CASSLEPAGGGDTQYF.

The J gene is TRBJ2-7, the V gene TRBV5-1; TCRdb reports TRBD2, a call that lacks DNA to check it against. From germline, CDR1 is SGHRS and CDR2 YFSETQ. The CDR3 loop spans 13 amino acids. CDR3 region: CASSLEGISEQYF.

The chain is built from TRBV6-5 and TRBJ2-7; the D call of TRBD1 rests on TCRdb alone, since no DNA is present to check it. Germline CDR1 reads MNHEY; CDR2 reads SVGAGI. The CDR3 is 15 amino acids. The CDR3 is CASSPNWGTHYEQYF.

The V and J genes are TRBV7-6 and TRBJ2-7. The CDR3 extends over 13 amino acids. The germline V gene encodes CDR1 SGHVS and CDR2 FNYEAQ. CDR3 in amino acids: CASSLASIGEQYF.

Here the CDR3 reads CASSSGTGGYNEQFF. V usage is TRBV7-3 and J usage is TRBJ2-1; as DNA is missing, the TRBD1 call by TCRdb cannot be tested. The CDR3 sequence is 15 residues long. Germline V gene data show CDR1 as SGHTA and CDR2 as FQGTGA.

CDR3 protein: CASSLDLREYNEQFF. The chain links TRBV7-6 to TRBJ2-1; TCRdb reports TRBD1, a call that lacks DNA to check it against. The length of the CDR3 is 15 residues. Germline V gene data show CDR1 as SGHVS and CDR2 as FNYEAQ.

V is TRBV20-1 and J is TRBJ2-7; TCRdb selects TRBD1, and the lack of DNA leaves this call unchecked. The CDR3 has 13 residues. CDR1 is DFQATT, CDR2 SNEGSKA, per germline (reference sequence). This CDR3 is CSARRDASYEQYF.

The chain joins TRBV20-1 to TRBJ2-1; no DNA is available, so the TRBD1 call from TCRdb remains unchecked. The CDR3 covers 14 residues. Germline V gene sequence: CDR1 DFQATT, CDR2 SNEGSKA (reference sequence). The CDR3 region is CSAEDISSYNEQFF.

The rearrangement uses TRBV7-3 and TRBJ1-6; TCRdb names TRBD1, which stays unverified in the absence of DNA. Germline V lookup: CDR1 SGHTA, CDR2 FQGTGA. This CDR3 spans 14 amino acids. The chain's CDR3 is CASSLGGPNSPLHF.